This T cell receptor beta chain comes out of a study of beta chain features in type 1 diabetes. In regard to this clone: Its antigen is as yet unknown.

There are 15 residues in the CDR3. The germline CDR1 and CDR2 sequences are SGHNT and YYREEE (reference sequence). With 4 bases clipped from V and 6 bases from J, the junction kept 12 bases outside the gene matches. Reverse transcription of all isolated RNA meant that expressed TCRB transcripts were sequenced. TCRdb's copy holds only in-frame clones and misses some; the assay was immunoSEQ multiplex PCR. The sample yields approximately 340,000 clones, about 15% seen once. Study-wide findings and caveats: TCRB repertoires of naive, central memory and Treg cells appeared more similar among patients than among healthy donors. Patients with Type 1 diabetes showed moderately but significantly shorter TCRB CDR3s in all four CD4+ subsets.

The sequencing sample was made of naive CD4+ T cells from blood. V is TRBV5-4 and J is TRBJ2-5, with TRBD2 identical over 7 bases. The sequence was collected from a young woman in good health. CDR3 in amino acids: CASSTPGAGAQTQYF. The CDR3 coding sequence is TGTGCCAGCAGCACTCCTGGGGCGGGAGCGCAGACCCAGTACTTC.